This TCR beta chain originates from a study of beta chain features in type 1 diabetes. Expressed TCRB transcripts got sequenced, as all isolated RNA was reverse transcribed. Measured with immunoSEQ multiplex PCR; TCRdb has only the in-frame clones, and not every one. The data contain 300,000 to 350,000 clones, approximately 15% of them singletons. This clone turned up a few times. What it binds is not known. Study findings and constraints: For patients, the naive, central memory and Treg TCRB repertoires appeared more alike than for healthy donors. Significant though moderate, a shortening of TCRB CDR3s appeared in all four CD4+ subsets of Type 1 diabetes patients. Insertions were fewer and deletions more numerous at VDJ junctions in type 1 diabetes patients.

The junction had 12 bases not matched to a gene; V was cut back by 5 bases and J by 6 bases. Germline V lookup: CDR1 SEHNR, CDR2 FQNEAQ (reference sequence). This CDR3 spans 17 amino acids. The sequence derives from a woman younger than 30 with type 1 diabetes. J is TRBJ2-2 and V is TRBV7-9, with 10 bases aligning to TRBD1. Sequenced: naive CD4+ T cells from blood. CDR3 in amino acids: CASSRTTGQGFPGELFF. The CDR3 nucleotides read TGTGCCAGCAGCCGTACCACGGGACAGGGGTTTCCCGGGGAGCTGTTTTTT.